This T cell receptor (beta chain) appears in the sequencing data of a study of T cells in Graves' hyperthyroidism and ophthalmopathy. The CDR3 contains 13 residues. Germline CDR1 is SGHRS and CDR2 is YFSETQ. Trimming left V 3 bases short and J 8 bases short, with 14 bases between. With a duration under 2 months, the hyperthyroidism was newly diagnosed in patients aged 18 to 65. Amplification of TCR beta CDR3 regions used RNA as the template. With the HTBI primer set, the TCR CDR3 went through a first round of RT-PCR. TCRdb recomputed calls from the multiplex PCR reads with MiXCR, one row per CDR3 protein. Of about 520,000 distinct CDR3 sequences detected, about a fifth appear once; the ten largest clones hold around 27%. This clonotype was seen a few times.

This chain connects TRBV5-1 to TRBJ2-5; possibly TRBD2 for D (6 bases). This clonotype was sampled from a man aged 18 to 30 with Graves' hyperthyroidism. Material for sequencing was blood. The CDR3 sequence is CASSSPGDITQYF. The DNA for the CDR3 is TGCGCCAGCAGCTCCCCGGGAGACATCACCCAGTACTTC.